Each of the 15 T cell receptor beta chains below was sequenced from the same sample in a study of cytomegalovirus exposure and HLA in healthy donors. This table comes from immunoSEQ multiplex PCR, and its TCRdb copy is limited to in-frame clones, with some not included. This sample has some 200,000 clones; 84% occur once, and the top ten carry 13%. The specimen sequenced was PBMCs. The receptor source for this set is a woman in her twenties or thirties in good health and CMV-seropositive.

This chain links TRBV5-1 with TRBJ2-3; TRBD2 agrees at 9 bases. V shed 3 bases and J 3 bases; nucleotides not matched to a gene: 8. Looked up from germline, CDR1 is SGHRS and CDR2 is YFSETQ. The CDR3 contains 16 residues. The CDR3 reads CASSSIAGVVTDTQYF. The CDR3 coding sequence is TGCGCCAGCAGCTCTATAGCGGGAGTGGTGACAGATACGCAGTATTTT.

Concerning this clone itself: Compared with germline, one end of the junction differs, possibly owing to a read error. This chain joins TRBV7-7 and TRBJ2-2; maybe TRBD2 (5 bases). CDR1 and CDR2 (germline): SSHAT, FNYEAQ (reference sequence). CDR3 length: 13 residues. CDR3 protein: CASSNGGYGELFF. Written as DNA, the CDR3 is TGTGCTAGCAGCAATGGCGGGTACGGGGAGCTGTTTTTT.

As regards this clone: The same CDR3 is also encoded by other DNA sequences in this sample. The gene calls are TRBV5-4 and TRBJ1-2, with D unresolved. The CDR3 sequence is 13 residues long. Trimming took 0 bases from V and 2 from J, leaving 5 bases between them. Germline V gives CDR1 SGHNT, CDR2 YYREEE (reference sequence). The CDR3 sequence: CASSLDSNYGYTF. CDR3 nucleotide sequence: TGTGCCAGCAGCTTGGACAGCAACTATGGCTACACCTTC. The variable domain in full, completed from reference TRBV5-4 and TRBJ1-2, reads ETGVTQSPTHLIKTRGQQVTLRCSSQSGHNTVSWYQQALGQGPQFIFQYYREEENGRGNFPPRFSGLQFPNYSSELNVNALELDDSALYLCASSLDSNYGYTFGSGTRLTVV.

The chain recombines TRBV10-3 with TRBJ2-3; TRBD2 might be the D (6 bases). This CDR3 is 15 amino acids long. Germline values: CDR1 ENHRY, CDR2 SYGVKD. The ends were cut back, 8 bases at V and 4 bases at J, with 19 bases in the middle. CDR3 amino acids: CAIGGSQGSADTQYF. CDR3 nucleotide sequence: TGTGCCATCGGGGGGAGTCAGGGATCGGCAGATACGCAGTATTTT.

The chain couples TRBV6-1 to TRBJ2-2; 10 bases are shared with TRBD2. With V trimmed by 4 bases and J by 6 bases, 8 bases remained unmatched. Germline CDR1 MNHNS, CDR2 SASEGT. The length of the CDR3 is 16 residues. CDR3 nucleotides: TGTGCCAGCAGTGCCCTATCTAGCGGGAGCTCCGGGGAGCTGTTTTTT. This translates into CASSALSSGSSGELFF.

V is TRBV30 and J is TRBJ2-7, with TRBD2 matching over 11 bases. The CDR3 loop spans 14 amino acids. Germline V gene sequence: CDR1 GTSNPN, CDR2 SVGIG (reference sequence). With V trimmed by 2 bases and J by 7 bases, 7 bases remained unmatched. The CDR3 DNA sequence: TGTGCCTGGAGTTTCCGGACTAGCGGGCAAGAGCAGTACTTC. Its translation is CAWSFRTSGQEQYF.

A few counts support this clone. This rearrangement joins TRBV28 to TRBJ1-2; 9 nucleotides align to TRBD1. From germline, CDR1 is MDHEN and CDR2 SYDVKM. The J segment lost 7 bases and the V segment lost 2 bases, leaving 2 bases of the junction unmatched. The length of the CDR3 is 13 residues. Here the CDR3 DNA reads TGTGCCAGCAGTTTAGGGACAGGGAGTGGCTACACCTTC. Protein product: CASSLGTGSGYTF.

J is TRBJ2-7 and V is TRBV4-2; a weak D match, TRBD1 (6 bases). Germline assignment: CDR1 LGHNA and CDR2 YNFKEQ. CDR3 size: 16 residues. The V gene lost 4 bases and the J gene lost 6 bases, with 22 bases spanning the gap. CDR3 sequence reads: CASSLMDPGQGTEQYF. Here the CDR3 DNA reads TGTGCCAGCAGCCTCATGGATCCGGGACAAGGAACCGAGCAGTACTTC.

The chain carries TRBV2 and TRBJ2-1, with TRBD1 identical over 10 bases. The CDR3 has 16 residues. V trimming: 6 bases; J trimming: 5 bases; junction bases outside the gene matches: 10. Germline CDR1 SNHLY, CDR2 FYNNEI. The CDR3 DNA sequence: TGTGCCAGCAGCGAAACCGGGACAGGGGACGACAATGAGCAGTTCTTC. It translates to CASSETGTGDDNEQFF.

This chain joins TRBV30 and TRBJ2-1; D is uncertain. The CDR3 is 11 residues long. Between the trimmed V and J ends, which lost 3 bases and 7 bases, there was a span of 7 bases. CDR1 and CDR2 from the germline V gene are GTSNPN and SVGIG (reference sequence). CDR3 nucleotides: TGTGCCTGGAGGCAGCGAAATGAGCAGTTCTTC. It specifies CAWRQRNEQFF.

This chain joins TRBV10-3 and TRBJ2-5; 14 bases fit TRBD2. J was trimmed by 5 bases and V by 10 bases; bases with no gene match: 3. The germline V gene encodes CDR1 ENHRY and CDR2 SYGVKD. This CDR3 has 13 residues. The chain's CDR3 is CATGLAGGETQYF. The CDR3 bases are TGTGCCACCGGACTAGCGGGAGGCGAGACCCAGTACTTC.

This chain connects TRBV15 to TRBJ2-7; a weak D match, TRBD2 (6 bases). The V end lost 5 bases, the J end lost 5 bases, and 13 bases lay between the germline ends. Germline CDR1 and CDR2: LNHNV and YYDKDF (reference sequence). CDR3 length: 13 residues. The CDR3 reads CATSLTPSDEQYF. CDR3 coding DNA: TGTGCCACCAGCTTGACGCCTAGCGACGAGCAGTACTTC.

The rearrangement uses TRBV7-8 and TRBJ1-1, with a possible D match to TRBD1 (6 bases). V was cut by 5 bases and J by 4 bases, with 14 bases left in between. The CDR3 is made up of 14 amino acids. Looked up from germline, CDR1 is SGHVS and CDR2 is FQNEAQ. The CDR3 is CASSPLQGGTEAFF. The CDR3 DNA follows: TGTGCCAGCAGCCCCCTACAGGGTGGCACTGAAGCTTTCTTT.

The chain employs TRBV7-9 and TRBJ1-5, with D tentatively TRBD1 (5 bases). The germline V gene has CDR1 SEHNR and CDR2 FQNEAQ (reference sequence). The CDR3 totals 14 residues. V shed 6 bases and J shed 4 bases, with 13 bases lying between them. The CDR3 DNA sequence: TGTGCCAGCAGTCCGGGGGGTGGGAATCAGCCCCAGCATTTT. Translated, it gives CASSPGGGNQPQHF.

The chain is built from TRBV2 and TRBJ2-1, with D possibly matching TRBD1 (5 bases). CDR1 and CDR2 from the germline V gene are SNHLY and FYNNEI. V was cut by 8 bases and J by 9 bases, with 14 bases left in between. The length of the CDR3 is 12 residues. The CDR3 DNA is TGTGCCAGCTGGGCAGGGCTCAGTGAGCAGTTCTTC. Encoded protein: CASWAGLSEQFF.